This T cell receptor beta chain was identified in a study of human T cells and chemical hapten exposure. TCRdb reprocessed the RACE reads via MiXCR and lists one record per CDR3 protein. The sample has just under 350,000 distinct CDR3 sequences, roughly 6.9% seen once. Time point noted: patch test 1, 2 weeks after DPC sensitization. Regarding treatment: therapeutic diphenylcyclopropenone sensitization with weekly scalp DPC. Germline V lookup: CDR1 MNHEY, CDR2 SMNVEV (reference sequence). The CDR3 is 11 residues long. With 9 bases removed from V and 4 bases from J, the gap between germline ends came to 9 bases.

The sample consisted of whole blood, taken in connection with sensitization to the hapten diphenylcyclopropenone (DPC). The chain is built from TRBV27 and TRBJ1-1, with no clear D. This sequence was found in a woman between 18 and 29 years old with alopecia areata. Some clones in this sample may be carry-over from other donors' samples. Here the CDR3 DNA reads TGTGCCAGTTGCAGTCTCACTGAAGCTTTCTTT. Translation: CASCSLTEAFF.